The T cell receptor (beta chain) described here comes from a study of long-term antiretroviral therapy in people with HIV. Turning to the study itself: The oldest specimens predate the 2015 immediate-ART recommendation by about a decade.

Investigators performed immunoSEQ version v3.0 at survey level. The table came from immunoSEQ multiplex PCR; TCRdb's copy has only in-frame clones and leaves some out. The sample consists of about 28,000 clones, 88% of them appearing once. This clone was observed a single time. The receptor comes from a woman aged 18-29 years with HIV. The material sequenced was unsorted PBMCs, taken 0.5 years after starting antiretroviral therapy.

CDR3 DNA: TGTGCCAGCAGCTCAAACCGGGACAGGGTTGGCTACACCTTC. This encodes CASSSNRDRVGYTF. The V gene is TRBV7-2, the J gene TRBJ1-2; TRBD1 matches 9 bases. The ends lost 4 bases at V and 7 bases at J; junction bases unmatched: 7. The CDR3 is made up of 14 amino acids. Germline lookup yields CDR1 SGHTA and CDR2 FQGNSA.